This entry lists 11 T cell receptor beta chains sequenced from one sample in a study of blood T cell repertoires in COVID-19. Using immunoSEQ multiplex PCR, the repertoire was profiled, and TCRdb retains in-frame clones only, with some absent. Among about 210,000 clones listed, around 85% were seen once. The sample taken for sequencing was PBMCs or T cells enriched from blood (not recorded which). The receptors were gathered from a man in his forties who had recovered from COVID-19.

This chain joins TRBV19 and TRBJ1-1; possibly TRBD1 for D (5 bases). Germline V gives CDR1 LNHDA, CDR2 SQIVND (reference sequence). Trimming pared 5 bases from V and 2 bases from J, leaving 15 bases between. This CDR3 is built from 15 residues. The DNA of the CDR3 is TGTGCCAGTAGTTTTTCGGGGGGATTTAACACTGAAGCTTTCTTT. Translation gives CASSFSGGFNTEAFF.

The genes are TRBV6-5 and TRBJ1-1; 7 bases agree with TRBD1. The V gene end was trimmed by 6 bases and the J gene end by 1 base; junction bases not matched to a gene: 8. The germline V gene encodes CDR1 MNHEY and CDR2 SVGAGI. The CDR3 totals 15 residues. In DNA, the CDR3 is TGTGCCAGCAGCCCGCTGGGGGACAGGAACACTGAAGCTTTCTTT. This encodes CASSPLGDRNTEAFF.

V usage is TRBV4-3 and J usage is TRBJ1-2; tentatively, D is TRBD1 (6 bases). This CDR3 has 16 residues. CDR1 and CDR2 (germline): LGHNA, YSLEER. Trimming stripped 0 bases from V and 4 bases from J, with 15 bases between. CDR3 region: CASSQEGAEAGYGYTF. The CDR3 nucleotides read TGCGCCAGCAGCCAAGAGGGGGCGGAGGCCGGCTATGGCTACACCTTC.

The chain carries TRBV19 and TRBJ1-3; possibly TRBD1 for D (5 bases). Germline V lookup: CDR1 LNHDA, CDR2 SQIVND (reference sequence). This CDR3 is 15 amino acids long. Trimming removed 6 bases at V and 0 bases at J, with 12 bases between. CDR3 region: CASRDSDSSGNTIYF. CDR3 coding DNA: TGTGCCAGTAGAGACAGCGATAGCTCTGGAAACACCATATATTTT.

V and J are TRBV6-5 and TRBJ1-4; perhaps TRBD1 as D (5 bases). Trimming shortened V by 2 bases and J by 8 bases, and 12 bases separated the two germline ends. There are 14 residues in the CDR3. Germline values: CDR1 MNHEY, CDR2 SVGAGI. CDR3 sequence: CASSYSRDLEKLFF. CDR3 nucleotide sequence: TGTGCCAGCAGTTACAGCCGGGACTTGGAAAAACTGTTTTTT.

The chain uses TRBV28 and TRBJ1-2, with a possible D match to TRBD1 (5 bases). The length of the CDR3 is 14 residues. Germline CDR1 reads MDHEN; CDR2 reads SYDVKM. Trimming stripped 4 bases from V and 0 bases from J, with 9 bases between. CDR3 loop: CASSSSTANYGYTF. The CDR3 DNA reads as TGTGCCAGCAGTTCCTCGACAGCTAACTATGGCTACACCTTC.

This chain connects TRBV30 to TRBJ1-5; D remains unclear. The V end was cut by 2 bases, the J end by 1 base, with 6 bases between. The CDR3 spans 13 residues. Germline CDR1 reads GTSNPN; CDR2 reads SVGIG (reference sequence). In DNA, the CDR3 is TGTGCCTGGAGTCACAGAAGCAATCAGCCCCAGCATTTT. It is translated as CAWSHRSNQPQHF.

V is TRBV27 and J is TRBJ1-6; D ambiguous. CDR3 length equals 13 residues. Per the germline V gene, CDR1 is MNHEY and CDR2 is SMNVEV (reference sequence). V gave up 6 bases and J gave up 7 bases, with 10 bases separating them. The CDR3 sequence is CASSYSFNSPLHF. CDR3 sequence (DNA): TGTGCCAGCAGCTACTCTTTCAATTCACCCCTCCACTTT.

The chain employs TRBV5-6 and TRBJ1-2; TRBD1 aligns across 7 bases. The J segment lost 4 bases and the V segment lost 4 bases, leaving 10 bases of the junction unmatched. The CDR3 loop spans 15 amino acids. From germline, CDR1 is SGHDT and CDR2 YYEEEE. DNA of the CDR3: TGTGCCAGCAGCCCCGGACAGGCCCAGACCTATGGCTACACCTTC. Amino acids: CASSPGQAQTYGYTF.

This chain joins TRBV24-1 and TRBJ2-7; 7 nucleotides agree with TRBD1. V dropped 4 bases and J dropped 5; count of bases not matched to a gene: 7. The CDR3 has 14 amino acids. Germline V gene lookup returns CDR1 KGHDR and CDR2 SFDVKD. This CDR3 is CATSDSDRAHEQYF. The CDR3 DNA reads TGTGCCACCAGTGACTCCGACAGGGCTCACGAGCAGTACTTC.

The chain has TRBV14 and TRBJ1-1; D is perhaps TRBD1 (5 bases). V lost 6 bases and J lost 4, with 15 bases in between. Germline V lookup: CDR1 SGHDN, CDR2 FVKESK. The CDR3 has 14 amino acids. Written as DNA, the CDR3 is TGTGCCAGCAGTTGGAGGGGCGCGGGCACTGAAGCTTTCTTT. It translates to CASSWRGAGTEAFF.